This T cell receptor (beta chain) stems from a study of human T cells and chemical hapten exposure. TCRdb redid the calling of the RACE reads with MiXCR, one entry per CDR3 protein. The table has approximately 52,000 distinct CDR3 sequences, about 10% seen once. The time point is: patch test 1, 2 weeks after DPC sensitization. Treatment in this sample: therapeutic diphenylcyclopropenone sensitization with weekly scalp DPC. Researchers extracted total RNA from unfractionated whole blood. The sequenced sample was whole blood, obtained in connection with sensitization to the hapten diphenylcyclopropenone (DPC). The source is a woman in her 40s with alopecia areata. Some clones in this sample may be carry-over from other donors' samples.

In DNA form, the CDR3 reads TGTGCCAGCTCGCGAATGTACACTGAAGCTTTCTTT. The encoded protein is CASSRMYTEAFF. The genes are TRBV18 and TRBJ1-1; no clear D gene. V shed 6 bases and J shed 3 bases, with 8 bases lying between them. The CDR3 sequence is 12 residues long. CDR1 is KGHSH and CDR2 is LQKENI in the germline V gene.